This TCR beta chain was sequenced in a study of blood T cell repertoires in COVID-19. Using immunoSEQ multiplex PCR, the repertoire was profiled, and TCRdb retains in-frame clones only, with some absent. Of over 200,000 clones listed, 80% to 90% are singletons. CDR3 length: 12 residues. With 2 bases removed from V and 4 bases from J, the gap between germline ends came to 5 bases. Germline CDR1 reads MGHRA; CDR2 reads YSYEKL. This TCR was recovered from a woman aged 50 to 60 who had recovered from COVID-19. The chain uses TRBV4-1 and TRBJ1-2; D uncertain. The sequencing sample was made of PBMCs or T cells enriched from blood (not recorded which). In nucleotides, the CDR3 is TGCGCCAGCAGCCAATCCTCCTATGGCTACACCTTC. As protein: CASSQSSYGYTF.